What follows describes a single T cell receptor beta chain. Its antigen is currently unknown. This table comes from immunoSEQ multiplex PCR, and its TCRdb copy is limited to in-frame clones, with some not included. Here the sample spans some 60,000 clones, approximately 80% being singletons. The record originates from a study of T cell responses to AZD1222 COVID-19 vaccine. Study-level points and caveats: Mostly white British, mostly female donors; authors suggested clonal diversity may be underestimated. None of the repertoires were sampled until the peak T cell response had passed. Baseline antibody screening turned up just six seropositive AZD1222 recipients.

The trim removed 4 bases at V and 6 bases at J, leaving 5 bases unmatched. Germline V gives CDR1 SGHDN, CDR2 FVKESK. CDR3 length: 15 amino acids. Pooling covered second doses at about 4 or about 12 weeks. This sample comprised peripheral blood, obtained 28 days after the second AZD1222 dose. This chain links TRBV14 with TRBJ1-6, with 8 bases that match TRBD1. The TCR originated in an adult who received the AZD1222 COVID-19 vaccine. CDR3 in amino acids: CASSPGQGLNSPLHF. In DNA, the CDR3 is TGTGCCAGCAGCCCCGGACAGGGACTTAATTCACCCCTCCACTTT.